Listed here are 25 T cell receptor beta chains from one sample, sequenced in a study of memory CD4+ T cells and cytomegalovirus serostatus. The table came from immunoSEQ multiplex PCR; TCRdb's copy has only in-frame clones and leaves some out. The sample shows over 55,000 clones, less than 85% of them seen only once. The sort gate was single viable CD3+CD4+CD8-CD45RO+ cells for memory CD4+ T cells. The material sequenced was memory CD4+ T cells from blood. The receptors derive from an adult in good health and CMV-seronegative.

The J gene is TRBJ2-1, the V gene TRBV7-9; 14 nucleotides align to TRBD2. V gave up 5 bases and J gave up 7 bases; unmatched junction bases: 7. Germline V gives CDR1 SEHNR, CDR2 FQNEAQ (reference sequence). The CDR3 runs 16 residues. CDR3: CASSMTSGRAWNEQFF. The CDR3 nucleotides read TGTGCCAGCAGCATGACTAGCGGGAGGGCCTGGAATGAGCAGTTCTTC.

With regard to this clone: This specimen includes other DNA sequences encoding the same CDR3. The rearrangement uses TRBV2 and TRBJ2-2, with 9 bases aligning to TRBD1. CDR3 length: 15 residues. Germline assignment: CDR1 SNHLY and CDR2 FYNNEI. With 5 bases clipped from V and 5 bases from J, the junction kept 6 bases outside the gene matches. CDR3 DNA: TGTGCCAGCAGTCGAGGACAGGGGAGGACCGGGGAGCTGTTTTTT. Its protein is CASSRGQGRTGELFF.

CDR3 DNA sequence: TGTGCCAGCCACGGGGTCCGGGGGAGGGTCGTGCCGTTCTTC. This codes for CASHGVRGRVVPFF. V is TRBV2 and J is TRBJ2-1, with 7 bases aligning to TRBD2. Trimming removed 8 bases from V and 15 bases from J; junction bases left unmatched: 19. The length of the CDR3 is 14 residues. CDR1 and CDR2 (germline): SNHLY, FYNNEI.

A single count supports this clone. This rearrangement joins TRBV2 to TRBJ1-1; the D is unclear. This CDR3 is built from 13 residues. The ends were cut back, 2 bases at V and 4 bases at J, with 8 bases in the middle. Germline V lookup: CDR1 SNHLY, CDR2 FYNNEI. Here the CDR3 reads CASSEPPATEAFF. CDR3 coding DNA: TGTGCCAGCAGTGAACCCCCAGCCACTGAAGCTTTCTTT.

The rearrangement uses TRBV30 and TRBJ1-3, with D unresolved. The CDR3 has 12 residues. Germline V CDR1 and CDR2: GTSNPN, SVGIG (reference sequence). The V and J ends lost 3 bases and 2 bases respectively, with 5 bases between them. This CDR3 is CAWSPTGNTIYF. CDR3 DNA sequence: TGTGCCTGGAGCCCGACTGGAAACACCATATATTTT.

The rearrangement joins TRBV19 to TRBJ1-1; D gene ambiguous. The CDR3 extends over 11 amino acids. Germline V gene data show CDR1 as LNHDA and CDR2 as SQIVND (reference sequence). Trimming removed 9 bases at V and 6 bases at J, with 11 bases between. CDR3 loop: CASLREAEAFF. The DNA of the CDR3 is TGTGCCAGCCTCCGAGAGGCTGAAGCTTTCTTT.

The chain employs TRBV7-2 and TRBJ1-1, with a tentative D call TRBD1 (6 bases). CDR3 size: 14 residues. The V gene lost 5 bases and the J gene lost 4 bases, with 14 bases spanning the gap. CDR1 and CDR2 from the germline V gene are SGHTA and FQGNSA. The CDR3 DNA is TGTGCCAGCAGCCCCCGGGGGGGGGCCACTGAAGCTTTCTTT. Its translation: CASSPRGGATEAFF.

This chain joins TRBV6-1 and TRBJ1-2; D is ambiguous. V was cut by 3 bases and J by 2 bases, with 7 bases left in between. CDR1 MNHNS and CDR2 SASEGT come from the germline V gene. The CDR3 has 13 amino acids. The CDR3 sequence: CASSERENYGYTF. The CDR3 DNA sequence: TGTGCCAGCAGTGAGCGGGAGAACTATGGCTACACCTTC.

The chain combines TRBV5-1 with TRBJ2-2; 9 positions agree with TRBD1. The CDR3 covers 13 residues. Germline CDR1 reads SGHRS; CDR2 reads YFSETQ. Trimming removed 4 bases from V and 12 bases from J; junction bases left unmatched: 7. The CDR3 DNA sequence: TGCGCCAGCAGCGCCTCCGGGACAGGGCAGCTGTTTTTT. Translating it yields CASSASGTGQLFF.

The rearrangement uses TRBV4-2 and TRBJ1-2, with TRBD1 as a possible D gene (6 bases). The CDR3 is 17 amino acids. Trimming stripped 0 bases from V and 2 bases from J, with 16 bases between. CDR1 LGHNA and CDR2 YNFKEQ come from the germline V gene. The CDR3 DNA reads as TGTGCCAGCAGCCAAGATTCACGGGGGGCTACAAACTATGGCTACACCTTC. Translation gives CASSQDSRGATNYGYTF.

CDR3 sequence reads: CAWRLGGVEQYF. DNA for the CDR3: TGTGCCTGGAGGTTAGGAGGGGTCGAGCAGTACTTC. The rearrangement uses TRBV30 and TRBJ2-7; a weak D match, TRBD2 (6 bases). Trimming removed 3 bases from V and 6 bases from J, with 12 bases in between. This CDR3 is built from 12 residues. Germline V gene lookup returns CDR1 GTSNPN and CDR2 SVGIG (reference sequence).

The chain uses TRBV10-3 and TRBJ1-5, with 7 bases aligning to TRBD1. Per germline, CDR1 ENHRY and CDR2 SYGVKD. V was clipped by 6 bases and J by 4 bases; unmatched bases: 9. The CDR3 extends over 15 amino acids. This CDR3 is CAISAAGQSNQPQHF. CDR3 DNA sequence: TGTGCCATCAGCGCCGCGGGACAGTCGAATCAGCCCCAGCATTTT.

V and J are TRBV28 and TRBJ2-1; TRBD2 is a possible D gene (6 bases). Per germline, CDR1 MDHEN and CDR2 SYDVKM. Trimming left V 8 bases short and J 7 bases short, with 18 bases between. The length of the CDR3 is 14 residues. For the CDR3, the DNA is TGTGCCAGCTCCGGGGGTAGCAGGGCGAATGAGCAGTTCTTC. Its protein is CASSGGSRANEQFF.

The V and J genes are TRBV5-1 and TRBJ2-1, with D unclear. Germline V lookup: CDR1 SGHRS, CDR2 YFSETQ. The CDR3 extends over 15 amino acids. Trimming cost V 0 bases and J 2 bases, with 9 bases left between them. The CDR3: CASSLEGQTYNEQFF. The CDR3 bases are TGCGCCAGCAGCTTGGAAGGGCAAACCTACAATGAGCAGTTCTTC.

The chain carries TRBV28 and TRBJ2-7; D is unclear. The germline gives CDR1 MDHEN, CDR2 SYDVKM. The CDR3 length is 12 residues. Trimming cost V 2 bases and J 2 bases, with 4 bases left between them. The CDR3 DNA follows: TGTGCCAGCAGTTTAGCGGCCTACGAGCAGTACTTC. Translation gives CASSLAAYEQYF. Drawing the rest from reference TRBV28 and TRBJ2-7, the complete variable domain is DVKVTQSSRYLVKRTGEKVFLECVQDMDHENMFWYRQDPGLGLRLIYFSYDVKMKEKGDIPEGYSVSREKKERFSLILESASTNQTSMYLCASSLAAYEQYFGPGTRLTVT.

The count of this clone is one. The chain has TRBV11-2 and TRBJ2-7; the match to TRBD2 covers 12 bases. The CDR3 is 14 amino acids. The germline V gene has CDR1 SGHAT and CDR2 FQNNGV. Trimming at V came to 4 bases and at J to 7 bases, leaving 5 bases not matched to a gene. In DNA form, the CDR3 reads TGTGCCAGCAGCTCTAGCGGGAGGGCCCGGGAGCAGTACTTC. Translating it yields CASSSSGRAREQYF. Full variable domain (outside the CDR3, taken from reference TRBV11-2 and TRBJ2-7): EAGVAQSPRYKIIEKRQSVAFWCNPISGHATLYWYQQILGQGPKLLIQFQNNGVVDDSQLPKDRFSAERLKGVDSTLKIQPAKLEDSAVYLCASSSSGRAREQYFGPGTRLTVT.

The CDR3 DNA sequence: TGTGCCAGCAGCTCCGGGACAGGGAACCAAGAGACCCAGTACTTC. It yields the protein CASSSGTGNQETQYF. The gene calls are TRBV5-6 and TRBJ2-5; TRBD1 aligns across 9 bases. The CDR3 totals 15 residues. J lost 0 bases, V lost 3 bases, and 3 bases had no gene match. In germline, CDR1 is SGHDT, CDR2 YYEEEE.

The chain employs TRBV7-2 and TRBJ1-3; D perhaps matches TRBD1 (6 bases). CDR1 is SGHTA and CDR2 is FQGNSA in the germline V gene. The CDR3 contains 14 residues. V was trimmed by 4 bases and J by 4 bases, leaving 11 bases between them. CDR3 sequence (DNA): TGTGCCAGCAGCTGGGGGCCATCAGGAAACACCATATATTTT. Residues: CASSWGPSGNTIYF.

The genes are TRBV11-2 and TRBJ1-3; tentatively, D is TRBD1 (5 bases). The CDR3 runs 14 residues. CDR1 and CDR2 (germline): SGHAT, FQNNGV. Trimming removed 6 bases at V and 7 bases at J, with 16 bases between. CDR3: CASRHSAGTNTIYF. The CDR3 DNA sequence: TGTGCCAGCAGACATAGCGCAGGGACTAACACCATATATTTT. Complete variable domain (other parts from reference TRBV11-2 and TRBJ1-3): EAGVAQSPRYKIIEKRQSVAFWCNPISGHATLYWYQQILGQGPKLLIQFQNNGVVDDSQLPKDRFSAERLKGVDSTLKIQPAKLEDSAVYLCASRHSAGTNTIYFGEGSWLTVV.

The rearrangement uses TRBV4-2 and TRBJ2-2; 8 positions agree with TRBD1. V gave up 1 base and J gave up 6 bases; unmatched junction bases: 7. The length of the CDR3 is 16 residues. The germline CDR1 and CDR2 sequences are LGHNA and YNFKEQ. CDR3 nucleotides: TGTGCCAGCAGCCAAGGGACCGCCAGGGGGCCCGGGGAGCTGTTTTTT. It yields the protein CASSQGTARGPGELFF.

V usage is TRBV5-4 and J usage is TRBJ1-2; tentative D call: TRBD1 (5 bases). Trimming took off 2 bases at V and 4 bases at J, with 18 bases between the two ends. CDR3 length: 16 amino acids. CDR1 SGHNT and CDR2 YYREEE come from the germline V gene (reference sequence). The CDR3 here is CASSFGGVRGGYGYTF. In nucleotides, the CDR3 is TGTGCCAGCAGCTTTGGAGGGGTGAGGGGTGGCTATGGCTACACCTTC.

The genes are TRBV7-9 and TRBJ1-3; D unresolved. This CDR3 spans 15 amino acids. The V end lost 5 bases, the J end lost 2 bases, and 13 bases lay between the germline ends. Per the germline V gene, CDR1 is SEHNR and CDR2 is FQNEAQ (reference sequence). The CDR3 bases are TGTGCCAGCAGCCCCCCCCCGAGGACTGGAAACACCATATATTTT. Residues: CASSPPPRTGNTIYF. The full variable domain, rest sourced from reference TRBV7-9 and TRBJ1-3, is DTGVSQNPRHKITKRGQNVTFRCDPISEHNRLYWYRQTLGQGPEFLTYFQNEAQLEKSRLLSDRFSAERPKGSFSTLEIQRTEQGDSAMYLCASSPPPRTGNTIYFGEGSWLTVV.

The chain has TRBV7-2 and TRBJ1-6, with D hard to call. The ends were cut back, 6 bases at V and 8 bases at J, with 14 bases in the middle. Germline-derived CDR1 and CDR2 are SGHTA and FQGNSA. The CDR3 sequence is 14 residues long. Written as DNA, the CDR3 is TGTGCCAGCAGGGCTCACCCGGGAGATTCACCCCTCCACTTT. It codes for CASRAHPGDSPLHF.

The chain joins TRBV21-1 to TRBJ1-5. TRBV21-1 is marked as a pseudogene. CDR3 length equals 16 residues. The CDR3 protein is CASSKDPKKVGQPQHF. CDR3 coding DNA: TGTGCCAGCAGCAAAGATCCCAAGAAAGTGGGGCAGCCCCAGCATTTT.

This clone appeared a few times. The chain carries TRBV7-9 and TRBJ2-7, with a possible D match to TRBD2 (6 bases). The CDR3 spans 12 residues. Trimming cost V 8 bases and J 4 bases, with 12 bases left between them. Per the germline V gene, CDR1 is SEHNR and CDR2 is FQNEAQ (reference sequence). The CDR3 loop is CASGGTLYEQYF. The CDR3 DNA follows: TGTGCCAGCGGGGGGACCCTATACGAGCAGTACTTC.